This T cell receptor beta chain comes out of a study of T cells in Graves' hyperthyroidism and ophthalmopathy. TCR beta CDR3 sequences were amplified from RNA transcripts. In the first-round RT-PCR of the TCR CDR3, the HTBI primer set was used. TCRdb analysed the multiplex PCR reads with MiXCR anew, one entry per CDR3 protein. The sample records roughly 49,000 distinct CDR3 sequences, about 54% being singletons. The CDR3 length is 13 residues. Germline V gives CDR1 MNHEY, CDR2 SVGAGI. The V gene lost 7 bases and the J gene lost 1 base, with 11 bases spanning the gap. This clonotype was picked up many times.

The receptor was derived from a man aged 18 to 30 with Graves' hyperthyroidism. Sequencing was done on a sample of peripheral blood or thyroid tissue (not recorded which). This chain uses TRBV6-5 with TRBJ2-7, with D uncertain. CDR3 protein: CASNFRVSYEQYF. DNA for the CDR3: TGTGCCAGCAATTTCAGAGTATCCTACGAGCAGTACTTC.